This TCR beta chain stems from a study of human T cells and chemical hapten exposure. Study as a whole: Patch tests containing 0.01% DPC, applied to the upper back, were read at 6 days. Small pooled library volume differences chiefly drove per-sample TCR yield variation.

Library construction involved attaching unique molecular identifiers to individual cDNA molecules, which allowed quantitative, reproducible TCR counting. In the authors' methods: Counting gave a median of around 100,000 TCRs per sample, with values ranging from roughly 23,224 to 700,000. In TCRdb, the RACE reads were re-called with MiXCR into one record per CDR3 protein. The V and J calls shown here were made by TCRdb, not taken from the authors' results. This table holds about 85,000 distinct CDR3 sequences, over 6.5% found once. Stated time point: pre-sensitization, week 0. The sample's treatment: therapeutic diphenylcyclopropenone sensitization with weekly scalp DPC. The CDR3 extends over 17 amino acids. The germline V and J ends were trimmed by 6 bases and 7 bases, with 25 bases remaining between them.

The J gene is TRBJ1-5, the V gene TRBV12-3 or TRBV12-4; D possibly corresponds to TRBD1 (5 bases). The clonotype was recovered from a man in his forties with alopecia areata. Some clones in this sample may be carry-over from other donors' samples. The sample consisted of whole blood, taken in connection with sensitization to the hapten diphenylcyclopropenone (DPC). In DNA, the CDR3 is TGTGCCAGCAGCCCGTCCCCGGGACGCGGGAGTAGCCAGCCCCAGCATTTT. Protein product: CASSPSPGRGSSQPQHF.